The 27 T cell receptor beta chains below were found in one sample sequenced in a study of sequential checkpoint blockade in melanoma. TCRdb's copy holds only in-frame clones and misses some; the assay was immunoSEQ multiplex PCR. The sample yields 20,000 to 25,000 clones, 25% to 35% seen once. Indicated treatment: randomized to nivolumab then ipilimumab (arm A) or the reverse (arm B). The source material was tumor tissue (inferred from file names), sampled from a patient given nivolumab and ipilimumab in sequence. The origin of the receptors is a human donor with melanoma.

The chain uses TRBV6-8 and TRBJ2-7; tentatively, D is TRBD1 (6 bases). V dropped 5 bases and J dropped 2 bases, with 10 bases sitting between them. This CDR3 comprises 13 residues. The germline gives CDR1 MNHGY, CDR2 SAAAGT. CDR3: CASSRDIPYEQYF. CDR3 sequence (DNA): TGTGCCAGCAGTCGGGACATACCCTACGAGCAGTACTTC.

This clone is deemed medium-sized (0.01 to 0.1%). This rearrangement joins TRBV19 to TRBJ2-7, with a possible D match to TRBD1 (5 bases). V was trimmed by 6 bases and J by 3 bases, leaving 18 bases between them. CDR3 length: 15 residues. Germline V CDR1 and CDR2: LNHDA, SQIVND (reference sequence). CDR3 loop: CASSIGHLGYYEQYF. For the CDR3, the DNA is TGTGCCAGTAGCATTGGACACTTGGGGTACTACGAGCAGTACTTC.

This clone was counted only a few times. The CDR3 protein is CASSEGSGGTSGEQYF. The CDR3 coding sequence is TGTGCCAGCAGTGAAGGCTCAGGGGGGACATCGGGGGAGCAGTACTTC. The V and J genes are TRBV6-7 and TRBJ2-7, with a possible D match to TRBD1 (7 bases). TRBV6-7 is assigned to the ORF class and has an uncertain function. The CDR3 sequence is 16 residues long. V shed 5 bases and J shed 7 bases, with 24 bases lying between them.

The CDR3 loop is CSVHGQGWYTEAFF. CDR3 sequence (DNA): TGCAGCGTTCATGGACAGGGGTGGTACACTGAAGCTTTCTTT. V and J are TRBV29-1 and TRBJ1-1; 9 nucleotides match TRBD1. Per the germline V gene, CDR1 is SQVTM and CDR2 is ANQGSEA. The CDR3 runs 14 residues. With 5 bases clipped from V and 3 bases from J, the junction kept 7 bases outside the gene matches.

The rearrangement links TRBV14 to TRBJ1-1, with D unclear. The CDR3 has 16 amino acids. Germline assignment: CDR1 SGHDN and CDR2 FVKESK. V dropped 0 bases and J dropped 4 bases, with 15 bases sitting between them. The CDR3 sequence is CASSQDVREGGTEAFF. In DNA form, the CDR3 reads TGTGCCAGCAGCCAAGACGTTCGGGAGGGTGGCACTGAAGCTTTCTTT.

This clone turned up a few times. The genes are TRBV9 and TRBJ2-1, with D unclear. CDR1 and CDR2 (germline): SGDLS, YYNGEE. Trimming took 1 base from V and 9 from J, leaving 14 bases between them. The CDR3 consists of 14 residues. CDR3 DNA sequence: TGTGCCAGCAGCGTATCAACAAACAGTGCTGAGCAGTTCTTC. Amino acids: CASSVSTNSAEQFF. Looking up the rest from reference TRBV9 and TRBJ2-1 gives the full variable domain: DSGVTQTPKHLITATGQRVTLRCSPRSGDLSVYWYQQSLDQGLQFLIQYYNGEERAKGNILERFSAQQFPDLHSELNLSSLELGDSALYFCASSVSTNSAEQFFGPGTRLTVL.

J is TRBJ2-2 and V is TRBV10-2, with D unclear. The ends were cut back, 6 bases at V and 4 bases at J, with 9 bases in the middle. Per germline, CDR1 WSHSY and CDR2 SAAADI. This CDR3 spans 13 amino acids. In DNA form, the CDR3 reads TGCGCCAGCAGCCCCGGCCCCACCGGGGAGCTGTTTTTT. Amino acids: CASSPGPTGELFF.

This clone showed up just a few times. This chain links TRBV28 with TRBJ1-5; a weak D match, TRBD1 (6 bases). The CDR3 is 15 amino acids. Trimming cost V 6 bases and J 4 bases, with 16 bases left between them. Germline loops: CDR1 MDHEN, CDR2 SYDVKM. The CDR3 here is CASSRPTGLNQPQHF. CDR3 DNA sequence: TGTGCCAGCAGCCGACCGACAGGATTGAATCAGCCCCAGCATTTT.

V gene TRBV28 combines with J gene TRBJ1-1, with 9 bases fitting TRBD1. This CDR3 spans 13 amino acids. V was pared by 5 bases and J by 8 bases, with 6 bases of the junction left unmatched. Germline V gene lookup returns CDR1 MDHEN and CDR2 SYDVKM. The CDR3 region has the DNA TGTGCCAGCAGTAATACAGGGGGCGCCGAAGCTTTCTTT. This sequence encodes CASSNTGGAEAFF.

The chain combines TRBV29-1 with TRBJ1-2, with D hard to call. Germline CDR1 and CDR2: SQVTM and ANQGSEA. The CDR3 length is 12 residues. V was clipped by 6 bases and J by 8 bases, with 16 bases between them. CDR3 loop: CSVVVQVAGYTF. Written as DNA, the CDR3 is TGCAGCGTCGTGGTTCAGGTCGCAGGCTACACCTTC.

J is TRBJ2-7 and V is TRBV28, with D unresolved. The V gene lost 6 bases and the J gene lost 3 bases, with 9 bases spanning the gap. This CDR3 has 12 residues. The V gene's germline CDR1 is MDHEN and CDR2 SYDVKM. The CDR3 region has the DNA TGTGCCAGCAGCCCTCAAGGCTACGAGCAGTACTTC. Its translation is CASSPQGYEQYF.

This clone was picked up many times. V usage is TRBV7-6 and J usage is TRBJ1-1; a weak D match, TRBD1 (6 bases). The CDR3 has 15 residues. V was pared by 2 bases and J by 4 bases, with 14 bases between. Germline CDR1 is SGHVS and CDR2 is FNYEAQ. CDR3 coding DNA: TGTGCCAGCAGCTTATTGACAGGAATGGGCACTGAAGCTTTCTTT. Protein: CASSLLTGMGTEAFF.

V usage is TRBV29-1 and J usage is TRBJ2-5; 7 bases match TRBD1. This CDR3 has 13 residues. Per the germline V gene, CDR1 is SQVTM and CDR2 is ANQGSEA. With V trimmed by 7 bases and J by 3 bases, 8 bases remained unmatched. This chain's CDR3 is CSGGRDSEETQYF. DNA of the CDR3: TGCAGCGGGGGAAGGGACAGTGAAGAGACCCAGTACTTC.

V and J are TRBV7-6 and TRBJ1-1; D is possibly TRBD1 (5 bases). CDR3 size: 16 residues. The V end lost 3 bases, the J end lost 3 bases, and 17 bases lay between the germline ends. Germline values: CDR1 SGHVS, CDR2 FNYEAQ. The CDR3 nucleotides read TGTGCCAGCAGCTTCAATCATCAGGGTGGGGACACTGAAGCTTTCTTT. Amino acids: CASSFNHQGGDTEAFF.

The chain uses TRBV10-3 and TRBJ2-7; possibly TRBD1 for D (6 bases). This CDR3 has 13 residues. Germline assignment: CDR1 ENHRY and CDR2 SYGVKD. The V and J ends lost 4 bases and 2 bases respectively, with 9 bases between them. This CDR3 is CAISGDNTYEQYF. In DNA, the CDR3 is TGTGCCATCAGTGGGGACAATACCTACGAGCAGTACTTC.

Only a few counts were recorded for this clone. The chain joins TRBV6-8 to TRBJ2-1, with 8 bases that match TRBD2. V lost 4 bases and J lost 9; bases outside the gene matches: 11. The CDR3 totals 15 residues. Germline-derived CDR1 and CDR2 are MNHGY and SAAAGT. The CDR3 DNA follows: TGTGCCAGCAGTTCACTAGCGGACCGCAGTTTTGAGCAGTTCTTC. This sequence encodes CASSSLADRSFEQFF.

The chain has TRBV15 and TRBJ1-2; D unresolved. Germline CDR1 reads LNHNV; CDR2 reads YYDKDF (reference sequence). The CDR3 length is 13 residues. V lost 4 bases and J 2 bases, leaving 8 bases between the germline ends. The DNA of the CDR3 is TGTGCCACCAGCAATCCCTCGAACTATGGCTACACCTTC. Amino acids: CATSNPSNYGYTF.

Regarding this clone: The CDR3 end is not reached by the read, which stops 1 residue before it; the germline J gene fills it in. The chain joins TRBV10-3 to TRBJ1-3; D not certain. The CDR3 sequence is 15 residues long. From germline, CDR1 is ENHRY and CDR2 SYGVKD. V was shortened by 0 bases and J by 0 bases, with 6 bases between the two germline ends. The part of the CDR3 DNA that was read is TGTGCCATCAGTGAGTCCCGGACCTCTGGAAACACCATATAT. Protein sequence: CAISESRTSGNTIY. The whole CDR3 protein reads CAISESRTSGNTIYF.

Remarks on this clone: Different DNA sequences within this sample yield the same CDR3. This chain joins TRBV19 and TRBJ2-5, with TRBD2 matching 7 bases. J was trimmed by 2 bases and V by 5 bases; bases with no gene match: 5. There are 14 residues in the CDR3. Per the germline V gene, CDR1 is LNHDA and CDR2 is SQIVND (reference sequence). The CDR3: CASSFLAEQETQYF. The CDR3 DNA is TGTGCCAGTAGTTTCCTAGCGGAGCAAGAGACCCAGTACTTC.

This clone appeared many times. J is TRBJ2-1 and V is TRBV6-8; the match to TRBD2 covers 8 bases. The length of the CDR3 is 15 residues. CDR1 is MNHGY and CDR2 is SAAAGT in the germline V gene. V dropped 1 base and J dropped 9; count of bases not matched to a gene: 8. CDR3 amino acids: CASSYLGLDGGEQFF. DNA of the CDR3: TGTGCCAGCAGTTACTTGGGACTAGACGGTGGTGAGCAGTTCTTC.

By share, this clone ranks as medium-sized (0.01 to 0.1%). This sequence joins TRBV11-3 and TRBJ1-2; D unresolved. The CDR3 loop spans 15 amino acids. The germline V gene has CDR1 SGHNT and CDR2 YENEEA. Trimming removed 5 bases from V and 10 bases from J, with 23 bases in between. The CDR3 loop is CASSVTEFNLWDYTF. CDR3 bases: TGTGCCAGCAGCGTGACCGAATTCAACCTTTGGGACTACACCTTC.

The rearrangement joins TRBV9 to TRBJ2-2, with D perhaps matching TRBD1 (6 bases). V lost 1 base and J 5 bases, leaving 12 bases between the germline ends. The CDR3 is 15 amino acids. Germline values: CDR1 SGDLS, CDR2 YYNGEE. The CDR3 spells CASSVMGAITGELFF. Written as DNA, the CDR3 is TGTGCCAGCAGCGTAATGGGGGCGATAACCGGGGAGCTGTTTTTT.

This clone was observed a few times. The chain is built from TRBV19 and TRBJ2-7, with 7 bases that match TRBD1. V dropped 5 bases and J dropped 4; count of bases not matched to a gene: 8. The CDR3 sequence is 14 residues long. Looked up from germline, CDR1 is LNHDA and CDR2 is SQIVND (reference sequence). The CDR3 DNA reads TGTGCCAGTAGTTGGGGGCCGACAGGGTACGAGCAGTACTTC. It is translated as CASSWGPTGYEQYF.

This clone was seen only a few times. The J gene is TRBJ2-3, the V gene TRBV19, with D possibly matching TRBD1 (5 bases). CDR1 is LNHDA, CDR2 SQIVND, per germline (reference sequence). This CDR3 has 20 residues. V lost 3 bases and J lost 0, with 25 bases in between. The DNA of the CDR3 is TGTGCCAGTAGTATGGGCAGGGTTTACTCAGATCGACCTAGCACAGATACGCAGTATTTT. Protein: CASSMGRVYSDRPSTDTQYF.

This clone has just a few counts. The chain links TRBV11-3 to TRBJ1-3; the D is unclear. Germline values: CDR1 SGHNT, CDR2 YENEEA. V was shortened by 5 bases and J by 1 base, with 12 bases between the two germline ends. The CDR3 is made up of 15 amino acids. The CDR3 nucleotides are TGTGCCAGCAGCCTGGTTGCGGGTTCTGGAAACACCATATATTTT. Residues: CASSLVAGSGNTIYF.

The chain uses TRBV11-3 and TRBJ1-2, with D tentatively TRBD1 (5 bases). Germline values: CDR1 SGHNT, CDR2 YENEEA. The CDR3 is 14 amino acids. Trimming took off 2 bases at V and 6 bases at J, with 13 bases between the two ends. CDR3: CASSLNTGTHGYTF. The CDR3 DNA reads as TGTGCCAGCAGCTTAAATACTGGGACCCATGGCTACACCTTC.

The chain carries TRBV29-1 and TRBJ2-3; D call uncertain. This CDR3 has 12 amino acids. Germline CDR1 reads SQVTM; CDR2 reads ANQGSEA. V lost 7 bases and J 0 bases, leaving 8 bases between the germline ends. The CDR3 here is CSGSASTDTQYF. The CDR3 bases are TGCAGCGGATCGGCTAGCACAGATACGCAGTATTTT.